The T cell receptor beta chain described here comes from a study of cytomegalovirus exposure and HLA in healthy donors. Findings and limits, study-wide: For presence/absence analyses, sequencing depth was assumed to be roughly uniform across donors. Some V segments (TRBV6-2 and TRBV6-3 among them) were excluded as indistinguishable.

Comment on this clone: What it binds is not known.

Primers for the PCR totalled 60 Vbeta and 13 Jbeta. Sequenced by immunoSEQ multiplex PCR; TCRdb stores in-frame clones only, minus some. Of about 130,000 clones in the sample, about 66% are singletons; the top ten hold approximately 1.6%. This CDR3 region has 12 residues. CDR1 LNHDA and CDR2 SQIVND come from the germline V gene (reference sequence). The ends were cut back, 3 bases at V and 5 bases at J, with 8 bases in the middle. This sequence was found in a human donor in good health. The sample comprised PBMCs. This chain joins TRBV19 and TRBJ2-7; tentative D call: TRBD2 (5 bases). Here the CDR3 reads CASSIGRDEQYF. DNA for the CDR3: TGTGCCAGTAGTATCGGGCGGGACGAGCAGTACTTC.